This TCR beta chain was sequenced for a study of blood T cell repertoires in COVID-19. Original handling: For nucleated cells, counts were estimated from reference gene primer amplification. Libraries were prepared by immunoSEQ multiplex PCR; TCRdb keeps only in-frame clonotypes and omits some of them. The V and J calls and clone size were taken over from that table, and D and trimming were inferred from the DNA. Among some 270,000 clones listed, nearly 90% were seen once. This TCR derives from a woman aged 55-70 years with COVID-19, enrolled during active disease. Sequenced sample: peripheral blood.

The CDR3 bases are TGTGCCAGCAGTTACTGGCGGGGAGCCGGGGAGCTGTTTTTT. This encodes CASSYWRGAGELFF. The V call is TRBV6-2 or TRBV6-3, the J call TRBJ2-2; tentative D call: TRBD2 (6 bases). The V gene's germline CDR1 is MNHEY and CDR2 SVGEGT. Between the trimmed V and J ends, which lost 1 base and 6 bases, there was a span of 9 bases. This CDR3 contains 14 residues.